Listed here is a single T cell receptor beta chain. Its antigen remains unknown. This record comes from a study of graft-versus-host responses after intestinal transplantation. This CDR3 spans 16 amino acids. Germline V gene lookup returns CDR1 SGDLS and CDR2 YYNGEE. V gave up 4 bases and J gave up 1 base, with 17 bases separating them. Only in-frame clones appear in the TCRdb table, and some are missing; sequencing was by immunoSEQ multiplex PCR. The sample carries about 88,000 clones, roughly 93% recorded once. The source was unstimulated CD4+ T cells sorted from spleen or lymph node cells, collected before transplant. V usage is TRBV9 and J usage is TRBJ2-5; D perhaps matches TRBD2 (5 bases). This sequence originates from a human donor who was the organ donor for an intestinal transplant. CDR3 bases: TGTGCCAGCAGCCCCAGAACCGGGAACCTCCAAGAGACCCAGTACTTC. As protein: CASSPRTGNLQETQYF.